This T cell receptor (beta chain) was recovered during a study of graft-versus-host responses after intestinal transplantation. Overall study: Transplants were multivisceral, liver-intestinal, or isolated intestinal. Anti-thymocyte globulin was used for induction in all recipients, who then took tacrolimus and steroids for approximately 3 years. Study results and caveats: Patients with graft-donor T cell macrochimerism had high graft-versus-host to host-versus-graft clonal ratios in allografts. GvH clonotypes were identified within recipient marrow, with a subset emerging first in ileum or blood.

Concerning this clone itself: What it binds is unknown.

Germline V gene data show CDR1 as MNHNY and CDR2 as SVGAGI (reference sequence). The ends lost 0 bases at V and 5 bases at J; junction bases unmatched: 5. CDR3 length equals 16 residues. Here immunoSEQ multiplex PCR was the method, and the copy in TCRdb shows in-frame clones only, minus some. Of approximately 18,000 clones listed, approximately 95% were seen once; the top ten hold 0.65% to 0.95%. This chain joins TRBV6-6 and TRBJ2-1, with 9 positions matching TRBD2. The sequence derives from a human patient who received an intestinal transplant, so some T cells may come from the graft donor. The sequencing used PBMCs, collected 23 days after intestinal transplant. The CDR3 sequence is CASSYSAGGRDNEQFF. The CDR3 DNA reads TGTGCCAGCAGTTACTCTGCGGGAGGGCGTGACAATGAGCAGTTCTTC.